Below are 28 T cell receptor beta chains sequenced from a single sample in a study of CD8 T cells in Susac syndrome. Random hexamers primed reverse transcription of about 0.45 to 1 ug RNA. TCRdb processed the immunoSEQ multiplex PCR reads anew with MiXCR; each CDR3 protein has one entry. The data contain approximately 110,000 distinct CDR3 sequences, just over 90% of them singletons. Sequences were obtained from CD8+ T cells from PBMCs. Receptor source: a human donor with multiple sclerosis.

This chain connects TRBV24-1 to TRBJ2-1; weak D call: TRBD2 (7 bases). CDR1 is KGHDR and CDR2 is SFDVKD in the germline V gene. CDR3 size: 16 residues. The V end was cut by 0 bases, the J end by 7 bases, with 15 bases between. The CDR3 protein is CATSDLQLGGANEQFF. The CDR3, as DNA: TGTGCCACCAGTGATTTGCAATTAGGGGGGGCGAATGAGCAGTTCTTC.

The chain links TRBV2 to TRBJ2-5; TRBD2 matches at 9 bases. This CDR3 is built from 17 residues. Germline trimming cut 2 bases from V and 5 bases from J; bases unmatched to any gene: 12. Germline values: CDR1 SNHLY, CDR2 FYNNEI. CDR3 loop: CASSELAGAQPAETQYF. In DNA, the CDR3 is TGTGCCAGCAGTGAATTAGCGGGGGCGCAACCTGCCGAGACCCAGTACTTC. Full variable domain (rest looked up from reference TRBV2 and TRBJ2-5): EPEVTQTPSHQVTQMGQEVILRCVPISNHLYFYWYRQILGQKVEFLVSFYNNEISEKSEIFDDQFSVERPDGSNFTLKIRSTKLEDSAMYFCASSELAGAQPAETQYFGPGTRLLVL.

The CDR3 protein is CSVEIGGAKNIQYF. In nucleotides, the CDR3 is TGCAGCGTTGAGATCGGGGGTGCCAAAAACATTCAGTACTTC. The chain employs TRBV29-1 and TRBJ2-4, with D maybe TRBD2 (6 bases). The V gene lost 3 bases and the J gene lost 1 base, with 10 bases spanning the gap. The CDR3 is 14 amino acids. Germline V gene data show CDR1 as SQVTM and CDR2 as ANQGSEA.

The CDR3 DNA sequence: TGCGCCAGCAGCCAAGAGCCGGACAGGGGGTCGTACGAGCAGTACTTC. Amino acid sequence: CASSQEPDRGSYEQYF. The chain has TRBV4-1 and TRBJ2-7, with 10 bases lining up with TRBD1. This CDR3 is 16 amino acids long. With 0 bases clipped from V and 4 bases from J, the junction kept 6 bases outside the gene matches. The germline gives CDR1 MGHRA, CDR2 YSYEKL.

V usage is TRBV20-1 and J usage is TRBJ2-5, with D unresolved. The germline CDR1 and CDR2 sequences are DFQATT and SNEGSKA (reference sequence). This CDR3 region has 14 residues. V lost 0 bases, J lost 0 bases, and 8 bases lay in between. The CDR3 reads CSARDTNYQETQYF. CDR3 nucleotide sequence: TGCAGTGCTAGAGACACAAATTACCAAGAGACCCAGTACTTC.

The rearrangement joins TRBV5-1 to TRBJ1-4; 7 bases map to TRBD1. V shed 0 bases and J 8 bases; nucleotides not matched to a gene: 13. The CDR3 spans 17 residues. Germline loops: CDR1 SGHRS, CDR2 YFSETQ. The DNA of the CDR3 is TGCGCCAGCAGCTTGGGCCTCAGGGGGGAGCTGGGGGAAAAACTGTTTTTT. Translation gives CASSLGLRGELGEKLFF.

The chain employs TRBV13 and TRBJ1-2; D unclear. The germline V gene has CDR1 PRHDT and CDR2 FYEKMQ (reference sequence). V dropped 4 bases and J dropped 6 bases, with 12 bases sitting between them. CDR3 length equals 13 residues. DNA of the CDR3: TGTGCCAGCAGCTCCCGACACCGCCATGGCTACACCTTC. Translation gives CASSSRHRHGYTF.

The chain recombines TRBV12-3 or TRBV12-4 with TRBJ2-1; no firm D call. The CDR3 runs to 13 residues. V was clipped by 3 bases and J by 2 bases, with 5 bases between them. The chain's CDR3 is CASSFLPYNEQFF. The CDR3 DNA reads TGTGCCAGCAGTTTCTTGCCCTACAATGAGCAGTTCTTC.

The rearrangement joins TRBV5-6 to TRBJ1-2; D is unresolved. The CDR3 has 15 residues. Trimming left V 1 base short and J 6 bases short, with 16 bases between. The V gene's germline CDR1 is SGHDT and CDR2 YYEEEE. This CDR3 reads CASSLYSGRLDGYTF. For the CDR3, the DNA is TGTGCCAGCAGCTTGTATTCTGGTCGGCTTGATGGCTACACCTTC.

The rearrangement links TRBV6-1 to TRBJ1-2; D is unresolved. V was pared by 2 bases and J by 8 bases, with 15 bases between. The CDR3 contains 14 residues. The V gene's germline CDR1 is MNHNS and CDR2 SASEGT. The DNA of the CDR3 is TGTGCCAGCAGTGAATGGGTTTATGTGAAGGGCTACACCTTC. Translation: CASSEWVYVKGYTF.

The chain couples TRBV2 to TRBJ1-2; D uncertain. Deletions cut 3 bases from V and 8 bases from J, with 16 bases between. From germline, CDR1 is SNHLY and CDR2 FYNNEI. The CDR3 is 14 residues long. The CDR3 bases are TGTGCCAGCAGTGATCGGCGCTCTACGGTGGGCTACACCTTC. This gives the protein CASSDRRSTVGYTF.

The chain couples TRBV27 to TRBJ1-2; D is unresolved. Trimming left V 2 bases short and J 3 bases short, with 13 bases between. This CDR3 has 15 residues. CDR1 is MNHEY and CDR2 is SMNVEV in the germline V gene (reference sequence). The CDR3 DNA sequence: TGTGCCAGCAGTTTAAAAGGGTTTGGGCACTATGGCTACACCTTC. It encodes CASSLKGFGHYGYTF.

The rearrangement links TRBV12-3 or TRBV12-4 to TRBJ1-1; TRBD1 is a possible D gene (5 bases). The CDR3 runs 15 residues. V shed 4 bases and J shed 6 bases, with 18 bases lying between them. CDR3 DNA: TGTGCCAGCAGTTATGCGGAGGGGATGATTCCTGAAGCTTTCTTT. Amino acids: CASSYAEGMIPEAFF.

The chain joins TRBV7-8 to TRBJ1-1, with 9 bases that match TRBD1. The junction had 14 bases not matched to a gene; V was cut back by 7 bases and J by 2 bases. The length of the CDR3 is 17 residues. CDR1 and CDR2 (germline): SGHVS, FQNEAQ. Here the CDR3 reads CASTPWGQGSFNTEAFF. The CDR3 DNA sequence: TGTGCCAGCACCCCGTGGGGACAGGGATCCTTTAACACTGAAGCTTTCTTT.

The gene calls are TRBV29-1 and TRBJ1-2; D perhaps matches TRBD1 (5 bases). Trimming stripped 6 bases from V and 5 bases from J, with 16 bases between. CDR1 is SQVTM, CDR2 ANQGSEA, per germline. The CDR3 totals 13 residues. The CDR3 bases are TGCAGCGTACCCGAACGGGGGGGTTATGGCTACACCTTC. This encodes CSVPERGGYGYTF.

This clonotype was picked up one time. This chain links TRBV5-6 with TRBJ2-5; no reliable D call. Germline V gives CDR1 SGHDT, CDR2 YYEEEE. This CDR3 has 17 amino acids. V was trimmed by 1 base and J by 4 bases, leaving 20 bases between them. The CDR3: CASSLQGLAVRGETQYF. CDR3 bases: TGTGCCAGCAGCTTGCAAGGGCTGGCAGTGCGAGGAGAGACCCAGTACTTC.

This chain joins TRBV13 and TRBJ1-1; no firm D call. Trimming left V 1 base short and J 2 bases short, with 14 bases between. CDR1 is PRHDT, CDR2 FYEKMQ, per germline (reference sequence). This CDR3 has 16 residues. CDR3 nucleotide sequence: TGTGCCAGCAGCTTAGTATCTCAACGGGAAAACACTGAAGCTTTCTTT. As protein: CASSLVSQRENTEAFF.

The CDR3 here is CASSWGLGNEQYV. The CDR3 nucleotides read TGTGCCAGCAGTTGGGGACTAGGCAACGAGCAGTACGTC. The rearrangement links TRBV12-3 or TRBV12-4 to TRBJ2-7, with 8 bases lining up with TRBD2. The CDR3 is 13 residues long. The J segment lost 5 bases and the V segment lost 4 bases, leaving 4 bases of the junction unmatched.

The chain couples TRBV5-4 to TRBJ1-3, with TRBD1 matching 8 bases. The CDR3 spans 15 residues. Trimming at V came to 2 bases and at J to 3 bases, leaving 4 bases not matched to a gene. Germline V gene sequence: CDR1 SGHNT, CDR2 YYREEE (reference sequence). The CDR3 protein is CASSFGQGSGNTIYF. CDR3 nucleotide sequence: TGTGCCAGCAGCTTTGGACAGGGTAGTGGAAACACCATATATTTT.

V usage is TRBV12-3 or TRBV12-4 and J usage is TRBJ1-2, with D possibly being TRBD1 (6 bases). The CDR3 sequence is 15 residues long. V gave up 1 base and J gave up 8 bases, with 17 bases separating them. For the CDR3, the DNA is TGTGCCAGCAGTTTAGTGGGACAAATGGTTCTCGGCTACACCTTC. Its protein product is CASSLVGQMVLGYTF.

The chain is built from TRBV28 and TRBJ1-5, with unresolved D. CDR1 and CDR2 from the germline V gene are MDHEN and SYDVKM. Trimming took 3 bases from V and 2 from J, leaving 14 bases between them. The CDR3 extends over 16 amino acids. DNA of the CDR3: TGTGCCAGCAGTTTCCCCCGATTCGGGGGCAATCAGCCCCAGCATTTT. The encoded protein is CASSFPRFGGNQPQHF.

The chain joins TRBV13 to TRBJ2-7, with D perhaps matching TRBD1 (5 bases). This CDR3 region has 14 residues. V dropped 4 bases and J dropped 4 bases, with 14 bases sitting between them. Germline lookup yields CDR1 PRHDT and CDR2 FYEKMQ (reference sequence). The CDR3, as DNA: TGTGCCAGCAGCTCTGGGGCAAGTGAGTACGAGCAGTACTTC. Encoded protein: CASSSGASEYEQYF.

The chain links TRBV27 to TRBJ1-5; D not certain. V gave up 7 bases and J gave up 7 bases, with 11 bases separating them. CDR1 and CDR2 (germline): MNHEY, SMNVEV (reference sequence). The CDR3 spans 12 residues. CDR3 DNA sequence: TGTGCCAGCAAGGGAGGAGGGCAGCCCCAGCATTTT. Translating gives CASKGGGQPQHF.

The CDR3 DNA follows: TGTGCCAGCCGTCTGGGGGCGTTTGGCTACACCTTC. This codes for CASRLGAFGYTF. J is TRBJ1-2 and V is TRBV28; D might be TRBD1 (6 bases). V lost 8 bases, J lost 7 bases, and 14 bases lay in between. The CDR3 has 12 residues. CDR1 MDHEN and CDR2 SYDVKM come from the germline V gene.

The chain links TRBV27 to TRBJ2-3, with 8 bases lining up with TRBD2. Germline CDR1 is MNHEY and CDR2 is SMNVEV (reference sequence). The CDR3 has 14 residues. With 3 bases clipped from V and 6 bases from J, the junction kept 5 bases outside the gene matches. The CDR3 region is CASSLPGGGDTQYF. CDR3 nucleotides: TGTGCCAGCAGTTTGCCGGGAGGGGGTGATACGCAGTATTTT.

The gene calls are TRBV27 and TRBJ2-3, with TRBD1 matching 11 bases. Per the germline V gene, CDR1 is MNHEY and CDR2 is SMNVEV (reference sequence). This CDR3 is built from 17 residues. Trimming at V came to 6 bases and at J to 4 bases, leaving 12 bases not matched to a gene. CDR3 DNA: TGTGCCAGCAGCCGAGGAAGGACAGGGGGCAAGCCAGATACGCAGTATTTT. Its translation: CASSRGRTGGKPDTQYF.

This CDR3 is CASSRGVRGNQPQHF. The CDR3 region has the DNA TGTGCCAGCAGCCGCGGAGTTAGGGGCAATCAGCCCCAGCATTTT. The chain uses TRBV27 and TRBJ1-5; D remains unclear. CDR1 is MNHEY, CDR2 SMNVEV, per germline (reference sequence). Trimming took 6 bases from V and 2 from J, leaving 14 bases between them. This CDR3 spans 15 amino acids.

The genes are TRBV29-1 and TRBJ2-5, with 9 positions matching TRBD2. V trimming: 6 bases; J trimming: 2 bases; junction bases outside the gene matches: 7. The CDR3 spans 14 residues. Germline V CDR1 and CDR2: SQVTM, ANQGSEA. CDR3 in amino acids: CSVAGTSSQETQYF. The CDR3 nucleotides are TGCAGCGTAGCCGGGACTAGCTCTCAAGAGACCCAGTACTTC.